The following is a T cell receptor beta chain sequence with its context. The antigen remains unidentified. This could be a read error, since a much larger clone is one nucleotide away. The record originates from a study of tumor-infiltrating lymphocytes in primary liver carcinoma. Study-wide results and caveats: Researchers did not compare CD4+ and CD8+ repertoires, as samples were bulk unsorted.

Starting material of 500 ng total RNA yielded TCR beta cDNA via a constant-region primer. Slightly modified ARM-PCR with three nested multiplex PCR rounds yielded TCR beta libraries. TRBV1-TRBV30 forward primers paired with a C-beta reverse primer were used in the first two PCR rounds, which ran approximately 11 cycles each. TCRdb re-called the multiplex PCR reads with MiXCR, one entry per CDR3 protein. The sample comprises 310,000 or so distinct CDR3 sequences, around three fifths of which are singletons, and roughly 6.5% rests with the top ten. Unsorted whole blood supplied the RNA, and germline DNA was extracted too. Patients in the cohort were treatment-naive and living with chronic HBV infection. Prior to surgery, four milliliters of peripheral blood were drawn. CDR3 length equals 14 residues. Germline loops: CDR1 MGHRA, CDR2 YSYEKL. V gave up 5 bases and J gave up 7 bases, with 15 bases separating them.

The source material was peripheral blood. This chain uses TRBV4-1 with TRBJ2-1, with D possibly being TRBD1 (5 bases). The receptor comes from a man between 40 and 49 years old with primary liver carcinoma and hepatitis B virus infection. In DNA, the CDR3 is TGCGCCAGCAGCAAGGGGATGGGTGTGAATGAGCAGTTCTTC. Its translation: CASSKGMGVNEQFF.